A single sample is the source of the 2 T cell receptor beta chains below, sequenced in a study of blood T cell repertoires in COVID-19. Produced via immunoSEQ multiplex PCR; TCRdb's table is partial and in-frame only. This table holds about 68,000 clones, approximately 91% found once. Sequenced: peripheral blood. These receptor sequences come from a man in his fifties with COVID-19, enrolled during active disease.

The chain has TRBV28 and TRBJ2-1; 8 nucleotides line up with TRBD2. Germline V lookup: CDR1 MDHEN, CDR2 SYDVKM. With V trimmed by 6 bases and J by 5 bases, 6 bases remained unmatched. The length of the CDR3 is 14 residues. The CDR3 here is CASRGLSGDNEQFF. Written as DNA, the CDR3 is TGTGCCAGCAGGGGGCTTAGCGGGGACAATGAGCAGTTCTTC.

The chain employs TRBV29-1 and TRBJ1-1; D might be TRBD1 (5 bases). This CDR3 has 12 residues. Trimming removed 8 bases from V and 1 base from J, with 11 bases in between. Per germline, CDR1 SQVTM and CDR2 ANQGSEA. CDR3 DNA: TGCAGCACAGGACGGCAGAACACTGAAGCTTTCTTT. Translating gives CSTGRQNTEAFF.